This is a list of T cell receptor beta chains from one sample in a study of TIL therapy for anti-PD-1-resistant metastatic lung cancer. Measured with immunoSEQ multiplex PCR; TCRdb has only the in-frame clones, and not every one. In the table there are about 21,000 clones, around 70% of which are singletons. The source was blood, collected at baseline. These TCRs come from a person between 25 and 80 years old with non-small cell lung cancer. The CDR3 runs from the conserved cysteine through the conserved F or W. D genes are given only for firm matches. Where a row states a size, it is once, few, many or the class of an expanded clone; other rows omit it.

cdr3_nt	cdr3_aa	v_call	j_call	clone_size	d_call
TGTGCCAGCAGCTTGCGCGGGGGCGCGGGAGAGACCCAGTACTTC	CASSLRGGAGETQYF	TRBV5-4	TRBJ2-5	.	.
TGTGCCAGCAGTCCCCAAATGACGGGACAGGGAGGTTGGGGTGGCTACACCTTC	CASSPQMTGQGGWGGYTF	TRBV6-6	TRBJ1-2	.	TRBD1
TGTGCCTCTACCACAGGGGTGGGAACTGAAGCTTTCTTT	CASTTGVGTEAFF	TRBV15	TRBJ1-1	few	TRBD1
TGTGCCAGCAGTCTAATCAGCTACGAGCAGTACTTC	CASSLISYEQYF	TRBV7-9	TRBJ2-7	.	.
TGTGCCAGCTCAGCGGGACAGGGTTACACTGAAGCTTTCTTT	CASSAGQGYTEAFF	TRBV18	TRBJ1-1	.	TRBD1
TGTGCCAGTACTAGCGGGAGTTACAATGAGCAGTTCTTC	CASTSGSYNEQFF	TRBV19	TRBJ2-1	few	TRBD2
TGCGCCAGCAGCTTGGGGGAGCACCTATCCGGCGAGACCCAGTACTTC	CASSLGEHLSGETQYF	TRBV5-1	TRBJ2-5	.	.
TGCGCCAGCAGTGAGGCGGGAGGCCCCACAGATACGCAGTATTTT	CASSEAGGPTDTQYF	TRBV10-1	TRBJ2-3	once	TRBD2
TGCGCCAGCAGTCGACAGACAGTGAACACTGAAGCTTTCTTT	CASSRQTVNTEAFF	TRBV23-1	TRBJ1-1	.	.
TGTGCCAGCGCTAGACAGGGCTCGGGAAACACCATATATTTT	CASARQGSGNTIYF	TRBV5-5	TRBJ1-3	.	TRBD1
TGTGCCAGTAGAATCACCTATGACACTAGCAATCAGCCCCAGCATTTT	CASRITYDTSNQPQHF	TRBV19	TRBJ1-5	once	.
TGTGCCAGCAGCCAGACTAGCGGGAGACAAGAGCAGTACTTC	CASSQTSGRQEQYF	TRBV7-9	TRBJ2-7	.	TRBD2
TGTGCCAGCAGAACGGACAGTTTCACCGGGGAGCTGTTTTTT	CASRTDSFTGELFF	TRBV27	TRBJ2-2	.	.
TGTGCCAGCAAACCCGGGACGGTTAACACCGGGGAGCTGTTTTTT	CASKPGTVNTGELFF	TRBV2	TRBJ2-2	.	.
TGTGCCAGCAGCACCACGTGGGATACGCAGTATTTT	CASSTTWDTQYF	TRBV3-1/TRBV3-2	TRBJ2-3	.	.
TGTGCCAGCAGCAACGCCCGAGGAATTCAGTACTTC	CASSNARGIQYF	TRBV6-5	TRBJ2-4	medium-sized	.
TGTGCCAGCAGCGTAGATGGTATAGGAGGGCCTGAAGCTTTCTTT	CASSVDGIGGPEAFF	TRBV9	TRBJ1-1	.	.
TGTGCCAGCAGCGTAGCTCTCGGGGTAGGTGATGGAGAGACCCAGTACTTC	CASSVALGVGDGETQYF	TRBV9	TRBJ2-5	.	.